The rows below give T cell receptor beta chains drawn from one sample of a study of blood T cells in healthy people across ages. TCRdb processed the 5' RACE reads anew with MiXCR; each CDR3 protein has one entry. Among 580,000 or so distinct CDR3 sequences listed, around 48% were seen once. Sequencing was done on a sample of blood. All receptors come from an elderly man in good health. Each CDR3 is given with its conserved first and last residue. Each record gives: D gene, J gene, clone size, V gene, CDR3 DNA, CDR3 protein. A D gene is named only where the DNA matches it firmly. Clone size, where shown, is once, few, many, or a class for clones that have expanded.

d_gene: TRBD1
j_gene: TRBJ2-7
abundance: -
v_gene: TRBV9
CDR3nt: TGTGCCAGCAGCGTAGGGGGACAGGGGGCAGACGAGCAGTACTTC
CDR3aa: CASSVGGQGADEQYF

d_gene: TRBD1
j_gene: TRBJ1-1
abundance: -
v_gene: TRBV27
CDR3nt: TGTGCCAGCAGAAGACAGGGGATGAACACTGAAGCTTTCTTT
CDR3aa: CASRRQGMNTEAFF

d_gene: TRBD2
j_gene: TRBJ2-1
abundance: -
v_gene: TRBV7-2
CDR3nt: TGTGCCAGCAGCCCCCCCACTAGCGTCACCTACAATGAGCAGTTCTTC
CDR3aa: CASSPPTSVTYNEQFF

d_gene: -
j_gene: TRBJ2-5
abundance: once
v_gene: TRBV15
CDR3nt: TGTGCCACCAGCAGAGACGGCCTCGATGAGCAGTACTTC
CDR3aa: CATSRDGLDEQYF

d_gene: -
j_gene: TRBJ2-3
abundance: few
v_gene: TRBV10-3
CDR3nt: TGTGCCATCAGTGCAGGGACTGAAGTAGATACGCAGTATTTT
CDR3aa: CAISAGTEVDTQYF

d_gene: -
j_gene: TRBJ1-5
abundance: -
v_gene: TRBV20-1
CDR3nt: TGCAGTGCTAGCCAACGGGACGGACTGAGCAATCAGCCCCAGCATTTT
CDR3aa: CSASQRDGLSNQPQHF

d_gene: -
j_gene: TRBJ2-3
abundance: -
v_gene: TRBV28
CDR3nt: TGTGCCAGCAGCAAGACAGGCACAGATACGCAGTATTTT
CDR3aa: CASSKTGTDTQYF

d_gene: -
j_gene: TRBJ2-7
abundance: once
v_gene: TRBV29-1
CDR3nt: TGCAGCGGGGGGGCAGGGATATACAATGAGCAGTACTTC
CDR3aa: CSGGAGIYNEQYF

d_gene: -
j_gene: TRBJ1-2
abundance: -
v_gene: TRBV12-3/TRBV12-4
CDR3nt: TGTGCCAGCAGTCCCCGGGACGCCCGCGGCTATGGCTACACCTTC
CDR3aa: CASSPRDARGYGYTF

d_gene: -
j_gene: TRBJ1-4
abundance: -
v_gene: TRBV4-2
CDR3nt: TGTGCCAGCAGCCAAGATCGATGGCAGATCGGTGAAAAACTGTTTTTT
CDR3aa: CASSQDRWQIGEKLFF

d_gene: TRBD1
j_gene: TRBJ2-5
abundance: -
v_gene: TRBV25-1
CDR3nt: TGTGCCAGCAAGACAGGGGGCATCCTATTGGGGACCCAGTACTTC
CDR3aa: CASKTGGILLGTQYF

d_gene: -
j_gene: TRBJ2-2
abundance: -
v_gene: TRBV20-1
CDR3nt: TGCAGTGCCCCCGAGGCCGGGGAGCTGTTTTTT
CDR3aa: CSAPEAGELFF

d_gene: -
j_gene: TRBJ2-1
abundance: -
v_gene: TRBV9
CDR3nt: TGTGTCAGCAGCGTAGATCTGGGTCTTGAGCAGTTCTTC
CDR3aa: CVSSVDLGLEQFF

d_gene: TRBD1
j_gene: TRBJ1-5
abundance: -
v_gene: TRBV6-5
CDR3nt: TGTGCCAGCGCTACAGGGGTTGGTATTGGCAATCAGCCCCAGCATTTT
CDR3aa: CASATGVGIGNQPQHF

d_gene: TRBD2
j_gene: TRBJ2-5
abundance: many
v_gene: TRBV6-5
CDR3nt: TGTGCCAGCGGACCTAGCGGGAGGGAGACCCAGTACTTC
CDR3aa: CASGPSGRETQYF

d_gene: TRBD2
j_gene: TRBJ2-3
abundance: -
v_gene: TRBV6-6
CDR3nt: TGTGCCGGCAGTTACTCGCGGCTAGCGGGAGGGGATGATACGCAGTATTTT
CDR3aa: CAGSYSRLAGGDDTQYF

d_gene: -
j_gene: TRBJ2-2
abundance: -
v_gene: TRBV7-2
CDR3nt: TGTGCCAGCAGCTTAGGTAGAATAAACACCGGGGAGCTGTTTTTT
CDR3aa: CASSLGRINTGELFF

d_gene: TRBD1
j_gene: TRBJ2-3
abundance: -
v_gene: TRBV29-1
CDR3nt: TGCAGCTCCGAGGGTCAGGGGGCGGCAGATACGCAGTATTTT
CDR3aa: CSSEGQGAADTQYF

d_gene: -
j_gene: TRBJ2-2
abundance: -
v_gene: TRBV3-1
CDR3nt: TGTGCCAGCAGCCAAAATTATTTACCAGGGGCAGGCGGGGAGCTGTTTTTT
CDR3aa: CASSQNYLPGAGGELFF

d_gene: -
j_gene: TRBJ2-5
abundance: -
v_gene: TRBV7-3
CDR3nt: TGTGCCAGCAGCCCTACAGGAGTTCTTCAAGAGACCCAGTACTTC
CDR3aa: CASSPTGVLQETQYF

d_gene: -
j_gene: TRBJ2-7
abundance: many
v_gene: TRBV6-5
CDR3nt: TGTGCCAGCAGTTACTCAAGGGGTCGCTACGAGCAGTACTTC
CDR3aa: CASSYSRGRYEQYF

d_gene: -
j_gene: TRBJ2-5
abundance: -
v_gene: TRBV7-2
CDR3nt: TGTGCCAGCAGCCCGACAGTCCAAGAGACCCAGTACTTC
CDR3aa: CASSPTVQETQYF

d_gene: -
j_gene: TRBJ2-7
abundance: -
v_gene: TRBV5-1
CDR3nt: TGCGCCAGCAGCACCCAGGGGGGCCTCGAGCAGTACTTC
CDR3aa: CASSTQGGLEQYF

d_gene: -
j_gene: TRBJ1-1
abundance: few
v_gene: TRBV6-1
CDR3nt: TGTGCCAGCAGTCCGTCGGGGGTGTGGCCTTGGAAGAACACTGAAGCTTTCTTT
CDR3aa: CASSPSGVWPWKNTEAFF

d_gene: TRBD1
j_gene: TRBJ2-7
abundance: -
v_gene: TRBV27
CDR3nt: TGTGCCAGCAGTTCCGGGGACAGGGGTTTTCACGAGCAGTACTTC
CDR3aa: CASSSGDRGFHEQYF

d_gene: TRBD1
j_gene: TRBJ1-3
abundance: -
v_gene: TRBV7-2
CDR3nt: TGTGCCAGCAGCCCAGGACAGGCGAACACCATATATTTT
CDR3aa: CASSPGQANTIYF

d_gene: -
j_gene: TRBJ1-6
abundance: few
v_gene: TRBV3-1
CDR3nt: TGTGCCAGCAGCCTCCGGACTGATTCACCCCTCCACTTT
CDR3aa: CASSLRTDSPLHF

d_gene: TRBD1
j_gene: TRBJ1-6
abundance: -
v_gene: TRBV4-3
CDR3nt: TGCGCCAGCAGCCAAGGACAGGGTCTTGGTTCACCCCTCCACTTT
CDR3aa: CASSQGQGLGSPLHF

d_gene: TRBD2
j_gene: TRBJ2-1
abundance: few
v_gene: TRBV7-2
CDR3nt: TGTGCCAGCAGCTTAGCGCTAGCGGACTCCTACAATGAGCAGTTCTTC
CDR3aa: CASSLALADSYNEQFF

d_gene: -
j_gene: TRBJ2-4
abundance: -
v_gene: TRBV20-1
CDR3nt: TGCAGTGCTAGAGGTCAGGAGGGGATAAACATTCAGTACTTC
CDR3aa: CSARGQEGINIQYF

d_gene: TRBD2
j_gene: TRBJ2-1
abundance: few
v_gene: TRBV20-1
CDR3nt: TGCAGTGCTGGACTAGCGGGAGATTCAATATACAATGAGCAGTTCTTC
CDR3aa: CSAGLAGDSIYNEQFF

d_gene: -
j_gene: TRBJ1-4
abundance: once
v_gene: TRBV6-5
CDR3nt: TGTGCCAGCAGTTACTCACAGGGTCGGAATGAAGAACTGTTTTTT
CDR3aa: CASSYSQGRNEELFF

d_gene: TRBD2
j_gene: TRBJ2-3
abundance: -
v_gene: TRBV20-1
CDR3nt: TGCAGTGCCAGTAGCGGGCTAGTAGGTTCAGATACGCAGTATTTT
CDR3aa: CSASSGLVGSDTQYF

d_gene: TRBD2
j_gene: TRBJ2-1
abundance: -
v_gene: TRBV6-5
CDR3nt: TGTGCCAGCAGACTTGCTAGCGGAAGCTCCTACAATGAGCAGTTCTTC
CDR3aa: CASRLASGSSYNEQFF